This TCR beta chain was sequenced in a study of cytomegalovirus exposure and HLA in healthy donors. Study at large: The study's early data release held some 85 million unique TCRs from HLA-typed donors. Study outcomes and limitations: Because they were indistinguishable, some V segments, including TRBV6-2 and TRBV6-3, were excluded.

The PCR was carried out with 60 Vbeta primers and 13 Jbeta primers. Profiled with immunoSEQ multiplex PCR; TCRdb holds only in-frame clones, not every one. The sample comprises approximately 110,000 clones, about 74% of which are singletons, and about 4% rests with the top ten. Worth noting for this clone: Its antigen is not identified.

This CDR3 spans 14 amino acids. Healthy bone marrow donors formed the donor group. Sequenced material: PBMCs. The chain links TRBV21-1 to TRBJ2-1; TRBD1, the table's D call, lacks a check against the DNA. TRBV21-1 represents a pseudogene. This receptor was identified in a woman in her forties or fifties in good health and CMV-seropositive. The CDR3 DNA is TGTGCCAGCAGCAAAGTACGGGACAAGAATGAGCAGTTCTTC. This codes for CASSKVRDKNEQFF.